The T cell receptor (beta chain) described here comes from a study of cytomegalovirus exposure and HLA in healthy donors (dated by TCRdb to the late 2010s). For the wider study: An earlier analysis of approximately 600 of the donors reported 250 to 350 Gb of sequence data and more than 90 million unique TCR beta sequences from about 179 million T cells. An early release that covered 500 to 800 HLA-typed donors contained 300 to 350 gigabases of sequencing data and 65 million to 100 million unique TCR sequences. Of the 300 to 500 genotyped donors, 81% were placed in the genetic ancestry cluster associated with self-reported Caucasian donors. The study was designed to test whether signatures of past pathogen exposure could be identified by cataloging public T cell receptors. Using immunosequencing, the study profiled T cell repertoires from about 610 subjects and related those repertoires to cytomegalovirus serostatus. A separate validation cohort of about 110 different subjects was used in addition to the 666-subject first cohort. The study combined high-throughput TCR immunosequencing, statistical association of individual TCRs with disease status, and machine learning to predict cytomegalovirus infection status. To study patterns of TCR occurrence, a later analysis re-analyzed previously published TCR beta repertoires from around 670 donors and added high-resolution HLA genotyping. Rather than drawing on any new phenotypic data, the later analysis identified candidate immune exposures from TCR beta sequences and the way those sequences occurred across donors. In an earlier analysis of over 550 of the donors, high-throughput TCR beta sequencing was used to judge whether each TCR beta V gene segment behaved as functional or pseudogenic. Donor age, sex, ethnicity and CMV serostatus were compiled together with the repertoire data. In a later genetic analysis, genome-wide SNP genotypes for about 55% of the roughly 700 donors were used, and that subset was treated as a discovery cohort. All discovery cohort repertoires had been generated on a single sequencing platform. Both class I and class II loci were covered by HLA typing, at four-digit resolution. Typing coverage differed by locus: A, B, C, DRB1 and DQB1 were typed in roughly 620-630 donors, DQA1 in 522, DPA1 in 600 to 610, and DPB1 in around 490. Five DR-DQ haplotypes were treated as single units for association and clustering because of strong linkage in the cohort. On average, around 240,000 unique TCR beta nucleotide sequences were sequenced per donor among 398 genotyped donors of the cohort, with 15% to 20% of those sequences being non-productive. Here is what the overall study found, with its caveats: A few of the identified cytomegalovirus-associated TCR beta chains were confirmed in vitro to be specific for cytomegalovirus antigens. Roughly uniform sequencing depth across donors was assumed in presence/absence analyses, although this assumption may not hold. Because HLA typing was missing for some donors at each locus, association tests included only the typed subset. In a later analysis, most CMV-associated TCR beta chains were found to appear HLA-restricted, with HLA associations seemingly driven largely by CMV exposure. In the study, 164 TCR beta chains were listed as associated with cytomegalovirus. In a later analysis, HLA-associated TCR beta chains showed more clonal expansion and lower generation probabilities than non-associated chains that were equally common. This cohort had only TCR beta chains sequenced, and the lack of alpha or paired-chain data limited which features could be detected. In a later genetic analysis, fewer N-insertions in productive TCRs were reported among donors in an Asian-associated ancestry cluster than the roughly 670-donor mean. A group of highly shared sequence variants was considered likely to be a technical artifact of the sequencing pipeline. A later analysis found that TCR association rates varied across HLA loci, with DRB1 alleles showing the most associated TCRs and HLA-C alleles the fewest. When HLA alleles, especially DR and DQ, strongly co-occurred, attributing TCR associations to individual alleles was difficult. CMV serostatus was the only immune exposure information available for the cohort. Because the 87-base-pair reads could not distinguish some IMGT-functional V segments, including TRBV6-2 and TRBV6-3, those segments were excluded. A further reported finding was that TCR beta sequences accurately predicted the HLA-A and HLA-B alleles for most subjects in the first cohort. A later analysis associated 15,000 to 20,000 TCR beta sequences with specific HLA alleles at a false discovery rate of 0.05. Most TCR sequences were seen in very few donors, while some public TCRs were found in many individuals. A later genetic analysis associated a missense DCLRE1C variant with V-gene and J-gene trimming of TCR beta chains, and an independent cohort replicated the association. In an earlier analysis of approximately 600 of the donors, most TCR beta V segments were observed in productive rearrangements about 87% or about 30% of the time, broadly matching IMGT annotations. The classifier was reported to diagnose cytomegalovirus status with high specificity and sensitivity in both the original and validation cohorts. Because counts were too low, 15 to 20 rarely observed V segments, including chromosome 9 orphons, were excluded from the earlier analysis of around 590 of the donors. Several of the top co-occurrence clusters appeared to be linked to parvovirus B19, influenza, CMV and Epstein-Barr virus, according to a later analysis. The authors suggested that the approach could potentially be extended to other disease states and immunological phenotypes. Linkage disequilibrium might explain the correlated functional status among segregating V segments, but an unknown experimental factor could not be ruled out.

Library preparation was by the immunoSEQ multiplex PCR assay. For the multiplex PCR, a mixture combining 60 forward primers for TCR Vbeta segments and 13 reverse primers for TCR Jbeta segments was used. A multiplex PCR assay on genomic DNA amplified the CDR3 region of rearranged TCR beta genes. Amplified TCR beta libraries were sequenced as 87-base-pair reads on the Illumina HiSeq System. On the authors' methods: A later analysis tallied approximately 87 million unique TCR beta chains across the approximately 670 repertoires, and some 12 million of those chains were shared by two or more donors. To remove PCR and sequencing errors, raw reads were error-corrected and collapsed into unique sequences using a nearest-neighbor algorithm that merged closely related sequences. To assign V, D and J gene segments, CDR3 sequences were aligned to IMGT reference sequences. For a sequence to be retained, at least a six-nucleotide match to both a V gene segment and a J gene segment was required. A rearrangement counted as productive if the CDR3 had no stop codons and remained in frame with V and J, and every other rearrangement counted as non-productive. Following IMGT convention, CDR3 was defined as the stretch from the second conserved V-encoded cysteine up to the conserved J-encoded phenylalanine. Sequences without an unambiguous match to a single V gene segment were excluded from the earlier analysis of several hundred of the donors. An earlier analysis of under 750 of the donors called V segments functional above 56.7% productive rearrangements and segregating when the between-donor standard deviation exceeded 5%. A statistical classification framework was developed to diagnose cytomegalovirus status using the catalog of TCR beta chain sequences. In a later analysis, V and J genes were assigned by comparing TCR nucleotide sequences against IMGT/GENE-DB human TR gene sequences. The TCRdist pipeline was used in a later analysis to assign CDR3 sequences and most-parsimonious VDJ recombination scenarios. In a later analysis, each TCR beta chain was defined by its CDR3 amino acid sequence together with its V-gene family, and reads lacking a unique V-gene family were excluded. To address suspected cross-contamination and a sequencing artifact, a later analysis removed a few hundred highly shared, low-generation-probability nucleotide sequences. For each public chain, a later analysis derived a clonal expansion index from normalized ranks of inferred template counts within each repertoire. Generation probabilities in a later analysis came from a VDJ recombination model fitted to out-of-frame rearrangements, and those results were checked against IGoR. A later analysis scored TCR-TCR, TCR-HLA and TCR-CMV co-occurrence with hypergeometric tests, applying a repertoire-size bias correction to TCR pairs. In a later analysis, false discovery rates were estimated by permuting HLA or CMV assignments 20 times. In a later analysis, co-occurring TCRs were grouped using DBSCAN, and TCRdist sequence similarity was added for clustering within HLA-allele-positive subsets. Repertoires with fewer than 30,000 or more than 120,000 public chains, plus five repertoires with anomalous nucleotide sharing, were excluded from co-occurrence clustering. TCRdb retrieved this table from immuneACCESS and kept in-frame rearrangements only. Not all clones are present; in checked studies, unresolved V genes account for under half, and no reason is known for the remainder. The V and J calls and the clone size are those of that table, but D and trimming were determined from the DNA. In this sample's table one finds around 100,000 clones. About 3% of the sample is taken by the ten largest.

The cohort comprised around 700 healthy bone marrow donors. At the time of sampling, all cohort members were nominally healthy, though unrecorded immune exposures were likely present. The donor was CMV seronegative and was included in the group of under 450 seronegative cohort members. Every donor gave a peripheral blood sample, and the peripheral blood mononuclear cells from that sample were used for TCR beta sequencing. Genomic DNA extraction from the blood cell samples was performed with the Qiagen DNeasy Blood Extraction Kit. The CDR3 contains 15 residues, cysteine and phenylalanine counted. Just the 45-base CDR3 DNA is kept, in frame starting at base 1. The V end gives up 6 bases and the J end 2 bases, leaving 7 bases in the junction not matched to a gene. CDR1 and CDR2, looked up from the germline V gene, are WSHSY and SAAADI. In the case of this clone: Its antigen is unknown.

The sample was PBMCs. The origin of this receptor is a man in his forties or fifties in good health and CMV-seronegative. The chain was built from TRBV10-2 and TRBJ2-3; 8 of the junction bases match TRBD2. In nucleotides, the sequence is TGCGCCAGCAGGGATTTAGCGGGAAACACAGATACGCAGTATTTT. This translates into CASRDLAGNTDTQYF.